The 30 T cell receptor beta chains below come from one sample, sequenced in a study of monozygotic twins with cystic fibrosis. Measured with immunoSEQ multiplex PCR; TCRdb has only the in-frame clones, and not every one. Among about 11,000 clones listed, around 97% were seen once. The material sequenced was blood. All receptors come from a boy aged 10-17 years with cystic fibrosis.

The chain has TRBV6-1 and TRBJ1-1; 8 positions agree with TRBD1. The V and J ends lost 4 bases and 1 base, in that order; junction bases with no gene match: 2. Per the germline V gene, CDR1 is MNHNS and CDR2 is SASEGT. The CDR3 totals 14 residues. CDR3: CASSAGQENTEAFF. The CDR3 coding sequence is TGTGCCAGCAGTGCGGGACAGGAGAACACTGAAGCTTTCTTT.

This clone was detected only once. V is TRBV15 and J is TRBJ1-5; D not certain. V was cut by 0 bases and J by 4 bases, with 10 bases left in between. The CDR3 is 15 amino acids. In germline, CDR1 is LNHNV, CDR2 YYDKDF (reference sequence). This CDR3 is CATSRDRTGNQPQHF. The DNA of the CDR3 is TGTGCCACCAGCAGAGATCGGACGGGAAATCAGCCCCAGCATTTT.

V gene TRBV7-9 combines with J gene TRBJ1-1; possible D gene TRBD1, 6 bases. This CDR3 is 17 amino acids long. Germline CDR1 is SEHNR and CDR2 is FQNEAQ (reference sequence). Deletions cut 2 bases from V and 3 bases from J, with 19 bases between. The CDR3 DNA reads TGTGCCAGCAGCTTATTTTTCGGAGGGACAAGGTACACTGAAGCTTTCTTT. As protein: CASSLFFGGTRYTEAFF.

The CDR3 is CTSSQDGPALNQPQHF. DNA of the CDR3: TGCACCAGCAGCCAAGATGGGCCAGCCTTAAATCAGCCCCAGCATTTT. The chain combines TRBV1 with TRBJ1-5; TRBD1 is taken as the D call from the table, unchecked against the DNA. TRBV1 is a recognized pseudogene. The CDR3 consists of 16 residues.

The chain joins TRBV5-4 to TRBJ2-6; D is unclear. Germline-derived CDR1 and CDR2 are SGHNT and YYREEE (reference sequence). V shed 4 bases and J shed 0 bases, with 11 bases lying between them. This CDR3 has 16 amino acids. The CDR3 DNA reads as TGTGCCAGCAGCCATCCCCCCCTCTCTGGGGCCAACGTCCTGACTTTC. Residues: CASSHPPLSGANVLTF.

This clone was seen once. This chain joins TRBV28 and TRBJ1-2; 7 bases map to TRBD1. The CDR3 runs 16 residues. V shed 2 bases and J 2 bases; nucleotides not matched to a gene: 8. The germline CDR1 and CDR2 sequences are MDHEN and SYDVKM. The CDR3 nucleotides are TGTGCCAGCAGTTTAGTGCGACAGGGCTGGAACTATGGCTACACCTTC. Its translation is CASSLVRQGWNYGYTF.

The chain employs TRBV19 and TRBJ1-6; the D is unclear. Germline CDR1 is LNHDA and CDR2 is SQIVND (reference sequence). The CDR3 covers 14 residues. Trimming left V 6 bases short and J 5 bases short, with 11 bases between. CDR3: CASRETQNNSPLHF. In nucleotides, the CDR3 is TGTGCCAGTAGGGAGACACAGAATAATTCACCCCTCCACTTT.

The chain employs TRBV5-1 and TRBJ2-3; TRBD2 matches 10 bases. Losses at the gene ends were 4 bases for V and 5 bases for J; bases not matched to a gene: 7. The V gene's germline CDR1 is SGHRS and CDR2 YFSETQ. The CDR3 has 15 amino acids. Here the CDR3 reads CASSTVAGGVDTQYF. In DNA form, the CDR3 reads TGCGCCAGCAGCACCGTAGCGGGGGGAGTAGATACGCAGTATTTT.

V usage is TRBV5-5 and J usage is TRBJ1-1, with 8 bases matching TRBD1. CDR3 length equals 12 residues. Germline loops: CDR1 SGHKS, CDR2 YYEKEE (reference sequence). V lost 3 bases and J lost 10; bases outside the gene matches: 5. CDR3 DNA: TGTGCCAGCAGCTGGAACAGGGGGGCAGCTTTCTTT. Translating gives CASSWNRGAAFF.

The rearrangement links TRBV25-1 to TRBJ2-6; no reliable D call. The germline V gene encodes CDR1 MGHDK and CDR2 SYGVNS. V was pared by 6 bases and J by 0 bases, with 6 bases between. The CDR3 spans 14 residues. The CDR3 here is CASSRNSGANVLTF. The CDR3 DNA reads as TGTGCCAGCAGCCGAAACTCTGGGGCCAACGTCCTGACTTTC.

The rearrangement uses TRBV2 and TRBJ2-1; D uncertain. The germline V and J ends were trimmed by 10 bases and 3 bases, with 10 bases remaining between them. Germline V lookup: CDR1 SNHLY, CDR2 FYNNEI. The length of the CDR3 is 12 residues. The CDR3 DNA reads TGTGCCAACAGACAAGACTACAATGAGCAGTTCTTC. It translates to CANRQDYNEQFF. The full variable domain, in which reference TRBV2 and TRBJ2-1 provide the parts outside the CDR3, is EPEVTQTPSHQVTQMGQEVILRCVPISNHLYFYWYRQILGQKVEFLVSFYNNEISEKSEIFDDQFSVERPDGSNFTLKIRSTKLEDSAMYFCANRQDYNEQFFGPGTRLTVL.

The chain combines TRBV28 with TRBJ1-2; TRBD1 aligns across 8 bases. This CDR3 has 14 amino acids. The germline CDR1 and CDR2 sequences are MDHEN and SYDVKM. Unmatched junction bases numbered 7, after V lost 4 bases and J lost 6 bases. CDR3 sequence reads: CASSYPDRVDGYTF. The CDR3 bases are TGTGCCAGCAGTTACCCGGACAGGGTGGATGGCTACACCTTC.

This clone has only one observation. The rearrangement uses TRBV6-5 and TRBJ2-7; no definite D call. CDR1 is MNHEY, CDR2 SVGAGI, per germline. Trimming took 7 bases from V and 2 from J, leaving 15 bases between them. CDR3 length: 14 amino acids. The DNA for the CDR3 is TGTGCCAGCAAGGTGGGCACATTTACCTACGAGCAGTACTTC. It codes for CASKVGTFTYEQYF.

The rearrangement joins TRBV30 to TRBJ2-5, with D maybe TRBD2 (6 bases). The germline V gene has CDR1 GTSNPN and CDR2 SVGIG (reference sequence). The CDR3 has 13 residues. V lost 2 bases and J lost 5, with 12 bases in between. CDR3 coding DNA: TGTGCCTGGAGTAGGGACTTCGCGGAGACCCAGTACTTC. This translates into CAWSRDFAETQYF.

The chain employs TRBV19 and TRBJ1-5, with D unresolved. Trimming removed 5 bases at V and 7 bases at J, with 27 bases between. Germline-derived CDR1 and CDR2 are LNHDA and SQIVND (reference sequence). The CDR3 is 18 residues long. The CDR3 spells CASSPTLEGNRDVQPQHF. In DNA, the CDR3 is TGTGCCAGTAGTCCTACTCTGGAGGGAAATAGAGATGTACAGCCCCAGCATTTT.

V gene TRBV4-1 combines with J gene TRBJ2-1, with D possibly TRBD2 on 6 matching bases. Per the germline V gene, CDR1 is MGHRA and CDR2 is YSYEKL. There are 19 residues in the CDR3. Trimming shortened V by 2 bases and J by 4 bases, and 24 bases separated the two germline ends. The CDR3 reads CASSQNRPPKEGRYNEQFF. The CDR3 DNA is TGCGCCAGCAGCCAAAACAGACCACCCAAGGAGGGGAGGTACAATGAGCAGTTCTTC.

V gene TRBV7-2 combines with J gene TRBJ1-1, with 10 bases lining up with TRBD1. Germline CDR1 reads SGHTA; CDR2 reads FQGNSA. V lost 3 bases and J lost 7; bases outside the gene matches: 8. The CDR3 length is 15 residues. Written as DNA, the CDR3 is TGTGCCAGCAGCTTGGTATCAGGGACAGGGGTTGAAGCTTTCTTT. Translated: CASSLVSGTGVEAFF. Full variable domain (rest looked up from reference TRBV7-2 and TRBJ1-1): GAGVSQSPSNKVTEKGKDVELRCDPISGHTALYWYRQSLGQGLEFLIYFQGNSAPDKSGLPSDRFSAERTGGSVSTLTIQRTQQEDSAVYLCASSLVSGTGVEAFFGQGTRLTVV.

The chain couples TRBV9 to TRBJ1-6; tentatively, D is TRBD1 (6 bases). Trimming cost V 3 bases and J 6 bases, with 13 bases left between them. The CDR3 runs to 15 residues. CDR1 is SGDLS, CDR2 YYNGEE, per germline. The DNA for the CDR3 is TGTGCCAGCAGCGGAATGACAGGCGGTAATTCACCCCTCCACTTT. This sequence encodes CASSGMTGGNSPLHF.

V usage is TRBV27 and J usage is TRBJ2-1; 10 bases are shared with TRBD2. The CDR3 consists of 16 residues. Trimming at V came to 3 bases and at J to 2 bases, leaving 4 bases not matched to a gene. Germline values: CDR1 MNHEY, CDR2 SMNVEV (reference sequence). The CDR3 loop is CASSFPAGGPYNEQFF. The CDR3 nucleotides are TGTGCCAGCAGTTTTCCAGCGGGAGGGCCCTACAATGAGCAGTTCTTC.

This chain connects TRBV2 to TRBJ1-5; no clear D. V was trimmed by 3 bases and J by 4 bases, leaving 7 bases between them. From germline, CDR1 is SNHLY and CDR2 FYNNEI. The CDR3 contains 13 residues. Written as DNA, the CDR3 is TGTGCCAGCAGTGAGTGGTTTAATCAGCCCCAGCATTTT. This encodes CASSEWFNQPQHF.

The gene calls are TRBV29-1 and TRBJ2-6, with TRBD1 identical over 7 bases. Trimming at V came to 6 bases and at J to 3 bases, leaving 5 bases not matched to a gene. From germline, CDR1 is SQVTM and CDR2 ANQGSEA. This CDR3 comprises 14 residues. The CDR3 DNA is TGCAGCGTCACGGACAGGCATGGGGCCAACGTCCTGACTTTC. Translating it yields CSVTDRHGANVLTF. The whole variable domain, remainder taken from reference TRBV29-1 and TRBJ2-6, is SAVISQKPSRDICQRGTSLTIQCQVDSQVTMMFWYRQQPGQSLTLIATANQGSEATYESGFVIDKFPISRPNLTFSTLTVSNMSPEDSSIYLCSVTDRHGANVLTFGAGSRLTVL.

The V and J genes are TRBV10-3 and TRBJ2-7, with TRBD1 identical over 7 bases. This CDR3 spans 13 amino acids. J lost 0 bases, V lost 6 bases, and 2 bases had no gene match. Germline CDR1 ENHRY, CDR2 SYGVKD. CDR3 region: CAIRGQYSYEQYF. CDR3 DNA sequence: TGTGCCATCAGGGGACAGTACTCCTACGAGCAGTACTTC.

The chain carries TRBV6-1 and TRBJ2-3; no clear D gene. Deletions cut 9 bases from V and 3 bases from J, with 19 bases between. Germline CDR1 reads MNHNS; CDR2 reads SASEGT. This CDR3 has 15 residues. The CDR3 bases are TGTGCCAGTCGAACCGGGCTCCTAATAACAGATACGCAGTATTTT. It translates to CASRTGLLITDTQYF.

The rearrangement joins TRBV6-1 to TRBJ2-5; D perhaps matches TRBD2 (7 bases). The CDR3 loop spans 16 amino acids. V lost 1 base, J lost 1 base, and 13 bases lay in between. Per the germline V gene, CDR1 is MNHNS and CDR2 is SASEGT. DNA for the CDR3: TGTGCCAGCAGTGAAGTGGGGGGGCGCATCCAAGAGACCCAGTACTTC. Protein sequence: CASSEVGGRIQETQYF.

The chain links TRBV7-9 to TRBJ2-1; weak D call: TRBD2 (7 bases). Germline CDR1 SEHNR, CDR2 FQNEAQ (reference sequence). Trimming left V 3 bases short and J 5 bases short, with 20 bases between. The CDR3 runs to 17 residues. DNA of the CDR3: TGTGCCAGCAGCTTTATCAGGGGCGGGGGCGTCCACAATGAGCAGTTCTTC. Translation gives CASSFIRGGGVHNEQFF.

The chain recombines TRBV28 with TRBJ2-1; no firm D call. Deletions cut 5 bases from V and 3 bases from J, with 8 bases between. This CDR3 contains 13 residues. Germline CDR1 is MDHEN and CDR2 is SYDVKM. CDR3 residues: CASSRYGYNEQFF. The DNA of the CDR3 is TGTGCCAGCAGTCGGTATGGCTACAATGAGCAGTTCTTC.

This clone was observed a few times. This chain links TRBV11-2 with TRBJ2-7; D is perhaps TRBD2 (6 bases). Germline V gene sequence: CDR1 SGHAT, CDR2 FQNNGV. Trimming took off 5 bases at V and 2 bases at J, with 16 bases between the two ends. The CDR3 runs to 15 residues. CDR3 region: CASSHGSSGPYEQYF. Here the CDR3 DNA reads TGTGCCAGCAGCCACGGGAGTTCGGGGCCCTACGAGCAGTACTTC.

This chain uses TRBV10-3 with TRBJ2-3; 9 bases align to TRBD2. Per germline, CDR1 ENHRY and CDR2 SYGVKD. Trimming removed 6 bases from V and 2 bases from J; junction bases left unmatched: 9. The CDR3 contains 16 residues. CDR3 nucleotide sequence: TGTGCCATCAGCGACCAGACTAGCGGCCTCACAGATACGCAGTATTTT. Translating it yields CAISDQTSGLTDTQYF.

The chain couples TRBV6-5 to TRBJ1-1, with TRBD1 identical over 10 bases. Per the germline V gene, CDR1 is MNHEY and CDR2 is SVGAGI. The CDR3 loop spans 15 amino acids. Trimming removed 0 bases from V and 7 bases from J; junction bases left unmatched: 5. In nucleotides, the CDR3 is TGTGCCAGCAGTTACTCCGGGACAGGGGCCTTTGAAGCTTTCTTT. Protein product: CASSYSGTGAFEAFF.

DNA of the CDR3: TGTGCCTCCGGCAGGGGCTCCTACGAGCAGTACTTC. This codes for CASGRGSYEQYF. The chain employs TRBV30 and TRBJ2-7, with D possibly TRBD1 on 6 matching bases. V was shortened by 7 bases and J by 0 bases, with 10 bases between the two germline ends. This CDR3 is built from 12 residues. Germline CDR1 is GTSNPN and CDR2 is SVGIG (reference sequence).